A selection of T cell receptor beta chains follows, all from one sample in a study of shared clonotypes between healthy human individuals. TCRdb's table, derived via immunoSEQ multiplex PCR, lists solely in-frame clones and lacks some. The table records 1.5 million to 1.9 million clones, around 98% of them present only once. The material sequenced was naive CD4+ T cells sorted from blood. Source of these receptors: a man aged 25 to 45 in good health. The conserved cysteine and the conserved F or W are not part of the CDR3 here. Each record gives: J gene, V gene, D gene, CDR3 protein. The D gene is left open where the match is weak.

J gene: TRBJ2-2; V gene: TRBV5-4; D gene: .; CDR3 protein: ASSLVATSTGELF
J gene: TRBJ2-7; V gene: TRBV7-2; D gene: TRBD2; CDR3 protein: ASSVNRALAGGPYEQY
J gene: TRBJ2-3; V gene: TRBV11-2; D gene: TRBD1; CDR3 protein: ASRLDRVGTDTQY
J gene: TRBJ1-1; V gene: TRBV28; D gene: .; CDR3 protein: ASQGMNTEAF
J gene: TRBJ2-7; V gene: TRBV5-5; D gene: .; CDR3 protein: ASSLVGDEQY
J gene: TRBJ1-2; V gene: TRBV7-3; D gene: .; CDR3 protein: ASSFMHGDGYT
J gene: TRBJ1-5; V gene: TRBV28; D gene: .; CDR3 protein: ASSPIRRAGQPQH
J gene: TRBJ2-5; V gene: TRBV5-6; D gene: TRBD2; CDR3 protein: ASTREGIETQY
J gene: TRBJ1-1; V gene: TRBV7-9; D gene: .; CDR3 protein: ASSPPRWGEAF
J gene: TRBJ1-2; V gene: TRBV7-3; D gene: TRBD1; CDR3 protein: ASSNQGQDYGYT
J gene: TRBJ1-1; V gene: TRBV19; D gene: .; CDR3 protein: ASSLTSAEAF
J gene: TRBJ2-7; V gene: TRBV19; D gene: .; CDR3 protein: ASSIVAGLKYEQY
J gene: TRBJ2-7; V gene: TRBV19; D gene: TRBD1; CDR3 protein: ASSPTTGLSYEQY
J gene: TRBJ2-7; V gene: TRBV5-1; D gene: .; CDR3 protein: ASSIRGPSYEQY
J gene: TRBJ2-7; V gene: TRBV11-2; D gene: .; CDR3 protein: ASSYSVGEQY
J gene: TRBJ1-3; V gene: TRBV5-1; D gene: .; CDR3 protein: ASSLVGDGNTIY
J gene: TRBJ1-1; V gene: TRBV9; D gene: .; CDR3 protein: ASSVEGTLNTEAF
J gene: TRBJ2-7; V gene: TRBV11-3; D gene: TRBD2; CDR3 protein: ASMTGLVSYEQY
J gene: TRBJ2-7; V gene: TRBV10-3; D gene: .; CDR3 protein: AISESLLEQY
J gene: TRBJ1-4; V gene: TRBV9; D gene: .; CDR3 protein: ASSVDTLGKKLF
J gene: TRBJ2-7; V gene: TRBV28; D gene: .; CDR3 protein: ASSSPGRQYEQY
J gene: TRBJ2-7; V gene: TRBV11-2; D gene: .; CDR3 protein: ASSLVRRPYEQY
J gene: TRBJ2-3; V gene: TRBV2; D gene: TRBD1; CDR3 protein: ASSDRGPSTDTQY
J gene: TRBJ1-4; V gene: TRBV27; D gene: TRBD1; CDR3 protein: ASSAGQGFNGGNEKLF
J gene: TRBJ2-7; V gene: TRBV28; D gene: .; CDR3 protein: ASSPQGQGSPYEQY
J gene: TRBJ2-1; V gene: TRBV29-1; D gene: .; CDR3 protein: SVIISRSEQF
J gene: TRBJ2-1; V gene: TRBV6-5; D gene: .; CDR3 protein: ASSYQPYVYEQF
J gene: TRBJ2-3; V gene: TRBV28; D gene: .; CDR3 protein: ASRGYGPEDTDTQY